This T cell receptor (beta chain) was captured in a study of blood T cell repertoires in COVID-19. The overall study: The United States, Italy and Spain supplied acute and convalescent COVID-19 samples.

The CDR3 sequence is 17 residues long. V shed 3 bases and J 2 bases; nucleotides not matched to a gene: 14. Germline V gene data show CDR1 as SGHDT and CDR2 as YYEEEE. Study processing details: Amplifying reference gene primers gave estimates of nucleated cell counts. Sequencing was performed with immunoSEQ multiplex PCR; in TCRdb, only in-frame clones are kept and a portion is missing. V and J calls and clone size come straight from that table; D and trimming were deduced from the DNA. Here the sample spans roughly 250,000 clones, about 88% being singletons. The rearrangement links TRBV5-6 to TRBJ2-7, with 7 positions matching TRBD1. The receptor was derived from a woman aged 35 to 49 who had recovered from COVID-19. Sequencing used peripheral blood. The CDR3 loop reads CASSYERTGWGPYEQYF. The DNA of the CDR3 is TGTGCCAGCAGCTATGAACGGACAGGTTGGGGGCCCTACGAGCAGTACTTC.